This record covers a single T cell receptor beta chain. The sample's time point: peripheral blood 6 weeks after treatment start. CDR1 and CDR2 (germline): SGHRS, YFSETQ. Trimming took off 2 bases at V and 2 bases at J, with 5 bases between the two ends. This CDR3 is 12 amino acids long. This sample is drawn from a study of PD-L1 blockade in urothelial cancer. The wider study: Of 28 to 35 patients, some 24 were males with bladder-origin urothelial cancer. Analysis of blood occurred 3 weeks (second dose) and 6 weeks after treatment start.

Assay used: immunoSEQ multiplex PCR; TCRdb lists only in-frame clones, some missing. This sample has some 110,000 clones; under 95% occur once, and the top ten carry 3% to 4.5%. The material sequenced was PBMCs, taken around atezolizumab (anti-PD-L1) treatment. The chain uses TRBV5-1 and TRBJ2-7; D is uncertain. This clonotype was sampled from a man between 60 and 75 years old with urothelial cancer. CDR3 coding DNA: TGCGCCAGCAGCTTTAACACCTACGAGCAGTACTTC. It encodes CASSFNTYEQYF.